This entry lists 30 T cell receptor beta chains sequenced from one sample in a study of T cells of healthy individuals. TCRdb ran MiXCR on the 5' RACE reads and lists one entry per CDR3 protein. The table includes 65,000 to 95,000 distinct CDR3 sequences, about 5% detected once. These receptors all come from a female donor in good health.

This clonotype was seen a few times. The CDR3: CASSPPGTLNTEAFF. CDR3 nucleotides: TGTGCCAGCAGTCCCCCCGGGACTTTGAACACTGAAGCTTTCTTT. The J gene is TRBJ1-1, the V gene TRBV28; D possibly corresponds to TRBD1 (5 bases). The CDR3 loop spans 15 amino acids. Per the germline V gene, CDR1 is MDHEN and CDR2 is SYDVKM. V was shortened by 5 bases and J by 0 bases, with 13 bases between the two germline ends.

This clonotype was seen ten or more times. The gene calls are TRBV6-2 or TRBV6-3 and TRBJ2-1; D remains ambiguous. CDR3 size: 13 residues. V was cut by 7 bases and J by 5 bases, with 12 bases left in between. In germline, CDR1 is MNHEY, CDR2 SVGEGT. CDR3 sequence (DNA): TGTGCCAGCACCCCGACCTCGAACAATGAGCAGTTCTTC. Translating gives CASTPTSNNEQFF.

The rearrangement uses TRBV29-1 and TRBJ2-5, with 12 bases aligning to TRBD1. The CDR3 spans 14 residues. With 3 bases clipped from V and 4 bases from J, the junction kept 3 bases outside the gene matches. Per the germline V gene, CDR1 is SQVTM and CDR2 is ANQGSEA. For the CDR3, the DNA is TGCAGCGTTGAGGGACAGGGGGCTGGAGAGACCCAGTACTTC. Amino acid sequence: CSVEGQGAGETQYF.

Only a few counts were recorded for this clonotype. V and J are TRBV4-3 and TRBJ2-7, with 10 nucleotides matching TRBD2. This CDR3 spans 18 amino acids. V lost 0 bases, J lost 0 bases, and 8 bases stayed unmatched. Germline CDR1 reads LGHNA; CDR2 reads YSLEER. The CDR3 spells CASSQDRASGSFSYEQYF. The CDR3 DNA reads TGCGCCAGCAGCCAAGATCGGGCTAGCGGGAGCTTCTCCTACGAGCAGTACTTC.

This clonotype was seen more than once but under ten times. The rearrangement joins TRBV7-6 to TRBJ2-4; D is uncertain. The CDR3 covers 12 residues. The V end lost 4 bases, the J end lost 9 bases, and 10 bases lay between the germline ends. Germline assignment: CDR1 SGHVS and CDR2 FNYEAQ. CDR3: CASSSNGGIQYF. The CDR3 region has the DNA TGTGCCAGCAGCTCCAACGGTGGCATTCAGTACTTC.

This clonotype was observed at least ten times. This chain links TRBV28 with TRBJ2-5; 8 nucleotides agree with TRBD1. The CDR3 length is 17 residues. CDR1 MDHEN and CDR2 SYDVKM come from the germline V gene. Trimming removed 7 bases from V and 3 bases from J; junction bases left unmatched: 16. The CDR3 loop is CASIPRGRGSIEETQYF. The CDR3 bases are TGTGCCAGCATTCCCAGGGGGCGCGGCTCTATAGAAGAGACCCAGTACTTC.

This clonotype has at least ten counts. The chain carries TRBV30 and TRBJ1-3; D call uncertain. The CDR3 runs to 12 residues. V was clipped by 2 bases and J by 8 bases, with 10 bases between them. Germline CDR1 GTSNPN, CDR2 SVGIG (reference sequence). The CDR3 loop is CAWSYNEDTIYF. DNA of the CDR3: TGTGCCTGGAGTTACAACGAGGACACCATATATTTT.

The rearrangement joins TRBV12-3 or TRBV12-4 to TRBJ2-6, with 8 positions matching TRBD1. V dropped 6 bases and J dropped 2; count of bases not matched to a gene: 15. There are 19 residues in the CDR3. CDR3 sequence: CASSSPDRGPDAGANVLTF. CDR3 in DNA: TGTGCCAGCAGCTCCCCCGACAGGGGCCCAGACGCTGGGGCCAACGTCCTGACTTTC.

This clonotype has more than one count but fewer than ten. V usage is TRBV30 and J usage is TRBJ1-1; D is unresolved. The V and J ends lost 4 bases and 1 base respectively, with 13 bases between them. The CDR3 runs 14 residues. Germline loops: CDR1 GTSNPN, CDR2 SVGIG (reference sequence). CDR3 coding DNA: TGTGCCTGGATTAGTAGGGTGAAGAACACTGAAGCTTTCTTT. It translates to CAWISRVKNTEAFF. The full variable domain, rest sourced from reference TRBV30 and TRBJ1-1, is SQTIHQWPATLVQPVGSPLSLECTVEGTSNPNLYWYRQAAGRGLQLLFYSVGIGQISSEVPQNLSASRPQDRQFILSSKKLLLSDSGFYLCAWISRVKNTEAFFGQGTRLTVV.

The sample holds many counts of this clonotype. The J gene is TRBJ2-1, the V gene TRBV7-9; 9 positions match TRBD2. There are 16 residues in the CDR3. In germline, CDR1 is SEHNR, CDR2 FQNEAQ (reference sequence). V lost 5 bases and J lost 5; bases outside the gene matches: 10. The CDR3 sequence is CASSPYLAGGHNEQFF. Written as DNA, the CDR3 is TGTGCCAGCAGCCCGTACCTGGCGGGAGGGCACAATGAGCAGTTCTTC.

This clonotype was seen repeatedly, ten times or more. The V and J genes are TRBV7-3 and TRBJ1-6; weak D call: TRBD1 (5 bases). Germline CDR1 reads SGHTA; CDR2 reads FQGTGA. The CDR3 has 13 residues. V dropped 5 bases and J dropped 7 bases, with 9 bases sitting between them. CDR3 sequence reads: CASSHRQNSPLHF. The CDR3 bases are TGTGCCAGCAGCCATAGACAGAATTCACCCCTCCACTTT.

This clonotype showed up many times. CDR3: CASSSAETQYF. CDR3 DNA sequence: TGTGCCAGCAGCTCGGCAGAGACCCAGTACTTC. This chain links TRBV11-1 with TRBJ2-5; D call uncertain. There are 11 residues in the CDR3. V was clipped by 4 bases and J by 4 bases, with 4 bases between them. The germline V gene encodes CDR1 SGHAT and CDR2 FQDESV (reference sequence).

This clonotype came up many times. The chain carries TRBV6-5 and TRBJ1-1, with no clear D. The germline V gene encodes CDR1 MNHEY and CDR2 SVGAGI. The CDR3 is 14 residues long. V gave up 5 bases and J gave up 6 bases, with 16 bases separating them. CDR3 sequence reads: CASSPPDASPEAFF. The CDR3 DNA reads as TGTGCCAGCAGTCCCCCGGATGCGTCGCCTGAAGCTTTCTTT.

This rearrangement joins TRBV11-2 to TRBJ2-1, with D perhaps being TRBD1 or TRBD2 (5 bases each). CDR3 size: 15 residues. Trimming took off 1 base at V and 8 bases at J, with 15 bases between the two ends. Germline CDR1 reads SGHAT; CDR2 reads FQNNGV. The CDR3 DNA follows: TGTGCCAGCAGCTTAGGCGGGCCAACAGGCGATGAGCAGTTCTTC. Translated: CASSLGGPTGDEQFF. The full variable domain, rest sourced from reference TRBV11-2 and TRBJ2-1, is EAGVAQSPRYKIIEKRQSVAFWCNPISGHATLYWYQQILGQGPKLLIQFQNNGVVDDSQLPKDRFSAERLKGVDSTLKIQPAKLEDSAVYLCASSLGGPTGDEQFFGPGTRLTVL.

The chain employs TRBV5-1 and TRBJ1-1; 8 bases agree with TRBD1. This CDR3 region has 17 residues. Germline V gives CDR1 SGHRS, CDR2 YFSETQ. The trim removed 0 bases at V and 4 bases at J, leaving 11 bases unmatched. The DNA for the CDR3 is TGCGCCAGCAGCTTGGCCCTGATGTCAGGGGGCATCACTGAAGCTTTCTTT. It encodes CASSLALMSGGITEAFF.

This clonotype was seen ten or more times. The chain couples TRBV20-1 to TRBJ2-1; 7 bases fit TRBD2. Trimming took 0 bases from V and 7 from J; bases not matched to a gene: 6. The CDR3 totals 14 residues. The V gene's germline CDR1 is DFQATT and CDR2 SNEGSKA (reference sequence). Here the CDR3 reads CSARDQREWNEQFF. DNA for the CDR3: TGCAGTGCTAGAGACCAGCGGGAATGGAATGAGCAGTTCTTC.

This chain joins TRBV20-1 and TRBJ2-1; maybe TRBD1 (5 bases). V was cut by 0 bases and J by 9 bases, with 15 bases left in between. The CDR3 runs 14 residues. The V gene's germline CDR1 is DFQATT and CDR2 SNEGSKA (reference sequence). The CDR3 nucleotides are TGCAGTGCTAGAGATTCGCAGGGTTTGGGTGAGCAGTTCTTC. It is translated as CSARDSQGLGEQFF.

This clonotype was seen repeatedly, ten times or more. CDR3 DNA: TGTGCCAGCAGCCCTCTCGTCGGGGGCCCCTACGAGCAGTACTTC. It yields the protein CASSPLVGGPYEQYF. The chain combines TRBV9 with TRBJ2-7; D is possibly TRBD1 or TRBD2 (6 bases each). The CDR3 extends over 15 amino acids. The germline V gene encodes CDR1 SGDLS and CDR2 YYNGEE. V gave up 4 bases and J gave up 2 bases, with 16 bases separating them. The complete variable domain, with remaining parts taken from reference TRBV9 and TRBJ2-7, reads DSGVTQTPKHLITATGQRVTLRCSPRSGDLSVYWYQQSLDQGLQFLIQYYNGEERAKGNILERFSAQQFPDLHSELNLSSLELGDSALYFCASSPLVGGPYEQYFGPGTRLTVT.

The chain recombines TRBV7-9 with TRBJ1-4; 8 positions agree with TRBD1. The V gene end was trimmed by 5 bases and the J gene end by 4 bases; junction bases not matched to a gene: 12. Germline loops: CDR1 SEHNR, CDR2 FQNEAQ (reference sequence). The CDR3 contains 17 residues. The DNA of the CDR3 is TGTGCCAGCAGCCCTTGGGGACAGGCGGGGGGTAATGAAAAACTGTTTTTT. This gives the protein CASSPWGQAGGNEKLFF.

This clonotype has a count of ten or more. The chain has TRBV7-3 and TRBJ2-3, with TRBD1 matching 9 bases. V was clipped by 1 base and J by 2 bases; unmatched bases: 7. The germline V gene has CDR1 SGHTA and CDR2 FQGTGA. The CDR3 is made up of 17 amino acids. Here the CDR3 reads CASSLRGTGRNTDTQYF. The CDR3 region has the DNA TGTGCCAGCAGCTTAAGAGGGACAGGGAGAAACACAGATACGCAGTATTTT.

V gene TRBV7-2 combines with J gene TRBJ1-1; no firm D call. The CDR3 consists of 14 residues. Germline lookup yields CDR1 SGHTA and CDR2 FQGNSA. Trimming left V 1 base short and J 0 bases short, with 6 bases between. CDR3 DNA: TGTGCCAGCAGCTTAGTTAACCTGAACACTGAAGCTTTCTTT. The encoded protein is CASSLVNLNTEAFF.

The rearrangement links TRBV9 to TRBJ2-3; perhaps TRBD2 as D (7 bases). CDR1 SGDLS and CDR2 YYNGEE come from the germline V gene. There are 17 residues in the CDR3. V gave up 0 bases and J gave up 4 bases, with 18 bases separating them. CDR3 in DNA: TGTGCCAGCAGCGTAGGGGCGGGGGCCGGCCTCCCAGATACGCAGTATTTT. Its translation: CASSVGAGAGLPDTQYF.

In the case of this clonotype: A much larger clone lies a single base off, so this may be a read error. The chain uses TRBV30 and TRBJ1-2; D is undetermined. The CDR3 has 13 amino acids. From germline, CDR1 is GTSNPN and CDR2 SVGIG (reference sequence). In nucleotides, the CDR3 is TGTGTCTGGAGTATATGGACGACCTATGGCTACACCTTC. Encoded protein: CVWSIWTTYGYTF. The full variable domain, in which reference TRBV30 and TRBJ1-2 provide the parts outside the CDR3, is SQTIHQWPATLVQPVGSPLSLECTVEGTSNPNLYWYRQAAGRGLQLLFYSVGIGQISSEVPQNLSASRPQDRQFILSSKKLLLSDSGFYLCVWSIWTTYGYTFGSGTRLTVV.

This clonotype was detected ten times or more. The J gene is TRBJ2-3, the V gene TRBV18; 7 positions agree with TRBD1. The CDR3 extends over 15 amino acids. Germline trimming cut 3 bases from V and 0 bases from J; bases unmatched to any gene: 3. The V gene's germline CDR1 is KGHSH and CDR2 LQKENI. CDR3 bases: TGTGCCAGCTCACCGGGACAGTTAAGCACAGATACGCAGTATTTT. Translation gives CASSPGQLSTDTQYF.

The rearrangement links TRBV9 to TRBJ2-5; no reliable D call. The CDR3 has 18 amino acids. CDR1 is SGDLS, CDR2 YYNGEE, per germline. Trimming removed 3 bases at V and 4 bases at J, with 25 bases between. The CDR3 bases are TGTGCCAGCAGCGATACGGAGAGGACGGTGGAAAAGCGAGAGACCCAGTACTTC. It yields the protein CASSDTERTVEKRETQYF.

This clonotype was observed many times. The chain joins TRBV12-3 or TRBV12-4 to TRBJ2-2; 12 nucleotides match TRBD2. The CDR3 extends over 15 amino acids. V lost 8 bases and J lost 5; bases outside the gene matches: 6. The CDR3 region has the DNA TGTGCCAGCGGGTCGACTAGCGGGAGAACCGGGGAGCTGTTTTTT. Protein product: CASGSTSGRTGELFF.

This clonotype has a count of ten or more. This sequence joins TRBV24-1 and TRBJ2-2, with 7 bases lining up with TRBD1. With V trimmed by 3 bases and J by 3 bases, 0 bases remained unmatched. CDR1 and CDR2 (germline): KGHDR, SFDVKD. This CDR3 is 14 amino acids long. The CDR3 loop is CATSDGTDTGELFF. CDR3 in DNA: TGTGCCACCAGTGATGGGACAGACACCGGGGAGCTGTTTTTT.

This clonotype was seen a handful of times. The chain is built from TRBV27 and TRBJ1-1, with a tentative D call TRBD1 (5 bases). Trimming removed 7 bases at V and 1 base at J, with 16 bases between. Per the germline V gene, CDR1 is MNHEY and CDR2 is SMNVEV (reference sequence). The CDR3 has 15 amino acids. The CDR3 here is CASTTLGLQNTEAFF. CDR3 nucleotides: TGTGCCAGCACCACCCTGGGGCTGCAGAACACTGAAGCTTTCTTT.

The sample holds a few counts of this clonotype. The gene calls are TRBV12-3 or TRBV12-4 and TRBJ1-1; the match to TRBD1 covers 8 bases. V was clipped by 6 bases and J by 3 bases; unmatched bases: 12. The CDR3 loop spans 16 amino acids. The CDR3 is CASSPGQGRGHTEAFF. CDR3 nucleotide sequence: TGTGCCAGCAGCCCCGGACAGGGAAGGGGGCACACTGAAGCTTTCTTT.

In its sample, this clonotype was seen many times. The V call is TRBV7-2, the J call TRBJ2-3, with D possibly TRBD2 on 5 matching bases. Germline values: CDR1 SGHTA, CDR2 FQGNSA. This CDR3 region has 14 residues. V shed 1 base and J shed 4 bases, with 9 bases lying between them. CDR3 residues: CASSLGLRADTQYF. In DNA form, the CDR3 reads TGTGCCAGCAGCTTAGGGCTGAGGGCAGATACGCAGTATTTT.